These 13 T cell receptor beta chains came from one sample sequenced in a study of T cell changes during pregnancy in multiple sclerosis. Sequencing used immunoSEQ multiplex PCR; TCRdb keeps in-frame clones, though not all of them. The repertoire consists of approximately 88,000 clones, with over 80% occurring once and the leading ten covering 4.3%. Specimen: peripheral blood, collected in the first trimester of pregnancy. These receptors all come from a female donor with multiple sclerosis, enrolled in a pregnancy study.

The chain joins TRBV14 to TRBJ1-4; D unresolved. Per the germline V gene, CDR1 is SGHDN and CDR2 is FVKESK. CDR3 length: 16 amino acids. The V gene lost 4 bases and the J gene lost 13 bases, with 25 bases spanning the gap. CDR3 sequence (DNA): TGTGCCAGCAGCCCCTCACAGCATCGAGGGCCCGGCGGACTGTTTTTT. Translation: CASSPSQHRGPGGLFF.

This chain links TRBV6-5 with TRBJ1-2; no clear D. There are 13 residues in the CDR3. V was cut by 2 bases and J by 3 bases, with 7 bases left in between. Germline V lookup: CDR1 MNHEY, CDR2 SVGAGI. CDR3 sequence (DNA): TGTGCCAGCAGTTACGGGAGAGACTATGGCTACACCTTC. It encodes CASSYGRDYGYTF.

V and J are TRBV19 and TRBJ2-7, with D tentatively TRBD2 (5 bases). Germline V gene sequence: CDR1 LNHDA, CDR2 SQIVND (reference sequence). The length of the CDR3 is 13 residues. The germline V and J ends were trimmed by 7 bases and 2 bases, with 12 bases remaining between them. Written as DNA, the CDR3 is TGTGCCAGTAACTCCCCGGGGACCTACGAGCAGTACTTC. It codes for CASNSPGTYEQYF.

The gene calls are TRBV19 and TRBJ2-4; tentatively, D is TRBD1 (6 bases). Germline V gives CDR1 LNHDA, CDR2 SQIVND (reference sequence). The CDR3 is made up of 16 amino acids. Deletions cut 9 bases from V and 7 bases from J, with 25 bases between. CDR3 DNA sequence: TGTGCCAGCGACAATGTATCCCAGGGGCCCGGGAACATTCAGTACTTC. Translated: CASDNVSQGPGNIQYF.

The chain is built from TRBV7-9 and TRBJ1-2; D gene unclear. Germline values: CDR1 SEHNR, CDR2 FQNEAQ (reference sequence). V lost 1 base and J 8 bases, leaving 11 bases between the germline ends. CDR3 length equals 13 residues. CDR3 protein: CASSLEYGEGYTF. The CDR3 DNA reads TGTGCCAGCAGCTTAGAGTACGGGGAAGGCTACACCTTC.

The chain carries TRBV11-2 and TRBJ2-7; tentative D call: TRBD2 (5 bases). The CDR3 is 17 residues long. V gave up 5 bases and J gave up 0 bases, with 20 bases separating them. CDR1 SGHAT and CDR2 FQNNGV come from the germline V gene. In DNA form, the CDR3 reads TGTGCCAGCAGCGGGAAAGTTCACCGGGGAAGCTCCTACGAGCAGTACTTC. It codes for CASSGKVHRGSSYEQYF.

This clone was counted a single time. The gene calls are TRBV13 and TRBJ2-7, with 9 bases lining up with TRBD1. V lost 5 bases to trimming and J lost 3 bases; unmatched junction nucleotides: 11. CDR3 length equals 16 residues. Germline CDR1 PRHDT, CDR2 FYEKMQ (reference sequence). The CDR3 loop is CASSPSGTGLRYEQYF. The CDR3 DNA is TGTGCCAGCAGCCCTTCCGGGACAGGGTTACGCTACGAGCAGTACTTC.

This chain links TRBV5-8 with TRBJ1-5; 9 bases agree with TRBD1. V was pared by 0 bases and J by 9 bases, with 7 bases of the junction left unmatched. Germline lookup yields CDR1 SGHTS and CDR2 YDEGEE. There are 15 residues in the CDR3. This CDR3 is CASSLGDRASRPQHF. CDR3 DNA sequence: TGTGCCAGCAGCTTGGGGGACAGGGCTTCACGGCCCCAGCATTTT.

The chain recombines TRBV9 with TRBJ1-4, with 8 bases that match TRBD1. CDR1 and CDR2 (germline): SGDLS, YYNGEE. The CDR3 is 18 residues long. V gave up 2 bases and J gave up 0 bases; unmatched junction bases: 9. The CDR3 coding sequence is TGTGCCAGCAGCGTGGCGATTACAGGGGGAGCAACTAATGAAAAACTGTTTTTT. Amino acids: CASSVAITGGATNEKLFF.

The chain employs TRBV15 and TRBJ1-3; weak D call: TRBD1 (5 bases). The CDR3 loop spans 15 amino acids. The V end lost 5 bases, the J end lost 4 bases, and 15 bases lay between the germline ends. The V gene's germline CDR1 is LNHNV and CDR2 YYDKDF (reference sequence). CDR3 coding DNA: TGTGCCACCAGCGGAAGAGCTAAGGGGGGAAACACCATATATTTT. It translates to CATSGRAKGGNTIYF.

V gene TRBV9 combines with J gene TRBJ2-2; 11 positions match TRBD1. This CDR3 has 16 amino acids. After removal of 4 bases from V and 6 bases from J, the junction contained 8 bases not matched to a gene. CDR1 and CDR2 from the germline V gene are SGDLS and YYNGEE. The CDR3 nucleotides are TGTGCCAGCAGCCCCCCCGGGACAGGGGGGGCCGGGGAGCTGTTTTTT. Translation gives CASSPPGTGGAGELFF. Filled out from reference TRBV9 and TRBJ2-2, the complete variable domain reads DSGVTQTPKHLITATGQRVTLRCSPRSGDLSVYWYQQSLDQGLQFLIQYYNGEERAKGNILERFSAQQFPDLHSELNLSSLELGDSALYFCASSPPGTGGAGELFFGEGSRLTVL.

This rearrangement joins TRBV6-1 to TRBJ2-1, with a tentative D call TRBD2 (5 bases). The CDR3 covers 13 residues. Looked up from germline, CDR1 is MNHNS and CDR2 is SASEGT. The V end was cut by 2 bases, the J end by 15 bases, with 17 bases between. CDR3 residues: CASSESNADWRFF. CDR3 nucleotide sequence: TGTGCCAGCAGTGAAAGTAACGCGGACTGGAGGTTCTTC.

V gene TRBV19 combines with J gene TRBJ2-6; 7 bases match TRBD1. Per the germline V gene, CDR1 is LNHDA and CDR2 is SQIVND (reference sequence). The V and J ends lost 5 bases and 2 bases, in that order; junction bases with no gene match: 3. The CDR3 consists of 15 residues. The CDR3 sequence: CASSSTGAGANVLTF. The CDR3 nucleotides read TGTGCCAGTAGTTCCACAGGGGCTGGGGCCAACGTCCTGACTTTC.